These 22 T cell receptor beta chains were all obtained from the same sample, sequenced in a study of blood T cell repertoires in COVID-19. Clones were sequenced by immunoSEQ multiplex PCR, and TCRdb holds only the in-frame ones, with some missing. The sample lists roughly 140,000 clones, about 81% occurring once. The sample consisted of peripheral blood. The source of these receptors is an elderly woman with acute or convalescent COVID-19.

This clone occurred a few times. The chain recombines TRBV6-5 with TRBJ2-7; perhaps TRBD2 as D (5 bases). The V end lost 7 bases, the J end lost 1 base, and 14 bases lay between the germline ends. The CDR3 extends over 14 amino acids. CDR1 MNHEY and CDR2 SVGAGI come from the germline V gene. In DNA form, the CDR3 reads TGTGCCAGCAAGAGGAGGACGGATTCCTACGAGCAGTACTTC. This encodes CASKRRTDSYEQYF.

In its sample, this clone was seen a few times. V is TRBV28 and J is TRBJ2-5, with 7 nucleotides matching TRBD2. This CDR3 is built from 15 residues. The germline V gene encodes CDR1 MDHEN and CDR2 SYDVKM. Trimming cost V 4 bases and J 5 bases; bases outside gene matches: 10. This CDR3 reads CASSSAGVAGETQYF. As DNA, the CDR3 is TGTGCCAGCAGTTCCGCGGGGGTGGCAGGGGAGACCCAGTACTTC.

The chain joins TRBV18 to TRBJ1-4, with D tentatively TRBD1 (6 bases). V lost 3 bases and J lost 7, with 18 bases in between. This CDR3 region has 16 residues. Germline V lookup: CDR1 KGHSH, CDR2 LQKENI. For the CDR3, the DNA is TGTGCCAGCTCACCCCGATCGGCTGGGGGCTCTGAAAAACTGTTTTTT. Amino acid sequence: CASSPRSAGGSEKLFF.

V usage is TRBV6-6 and J usage is TRBJ2-3; 7 nucleotides align to TRBD2. The CDR3 is made up of 16 amino acids. V lost 6 bases to trimming and J lost 5 bases; unmatched junction nucleotides: 14. CDR1 and CDR2 from the germline V gene are MNHNY and SVGAGI (reference sequence). As DNA, the CDR3 is TGTGCCAGCAGACACCTCGGGGGGACCTCAGAAGATACGCAGTATTTT. Residues: CASRHLGGTSEDTQYF.

The J gene is TRBJ2-7, the V gene TRBV30; 9 nucleotides match TRBD1. This CDR3 has 12 amino acids. The ends lost 5 bases at V and 7 bases at J; junction bases unmatched: 6. Germline CDR1 and CDR2: GTSNPN and SVGIG (reference sequence). The CDR3 bases are TGTGCCTGGGGACAGGGGCGAGGAGAGCAGTACTTC. Residues: CAWGQGRGEQYF.

The chain recombines TRBV18 with TRBJ2-1, with D possibly matching TRBD1 (6 bases). The CDR3 consists of 12 residues. CDR1 and CDR2 (germline): KGHSH, LQKENI. V was cut by 2 bases and J by 8 bases, with 7 bases left in between. For the CDR3, the DNA is TGTGCCAGCTCACCAGACAGGTATGAGCAGTTCTTC. Amino acid sequence: CASSPDRYEQFF.

In its sample, this clone was seen a few times. V gene TRBV19 combines with J gene TRBJ2-7; D ambiguous. CDR1 and CDR2 (germline): LNHDA, SQIVND (reference sequence). Trimming shortened V by 3 bases and J by 3 bases, and 15 bases separated the two germline ends. This CDR3 has 15 amino acids. The CDR3 DNA follows: TGTGCCAGTAGTATTGCCCGGTCGCCGCACTACGAGCAGTACTTC. Its translation is CASSIARSPHYEQYF.

This clone has more than one count but fewer than ten. The chain combines TRBV5-4 with TRBJ2-4; D perhaps matches TRBD1 (6 bases). V lost 0 bases and J lost 7, with 17 bases in between. Germline CDR1 and CDR2: SGHNT and YYREEE (reference sequence). The CDR3 covers 16 residues. The CDR3 region is CASSLGAQGPKNIQYF. CDR3 nucleotides: TGTGCCAGCAGCTTGGGAGCGCAGGGGCCTAAGAACATTCAGTACTTC.

V gene TRBV7-8 combines with J gene TRBJ1-1, with 9 bases that match TRBD1. The CDR3 covers 14 residues. Germline assignment: CDR1 SGHVS and CDR2 FQNEAQ. With V trimmed by 5 bases and J by 6 bases, 7 bases remained unmatched. This chain's CDR3 is CASSPDRGFAEAFF. CDR3 coding DNA: TGTGCCAGCAGCCCCGACAGGGGGTTCGCTGAAGCTTTCTTT.

V gene TRBV6-5 combines with J gene TRBJ2-7; D is perhaps TRBD2 (5 bases). This CDR3 comprises 15 residues. V was shortened by 0 bases and J by 3 bases, with 12 bases between the two germline ends. The germline gives CDR1 MNHEY, CDR2 SVGAGI. The CDR3, as DNA: TGTGCCAGCAGTTACTCGGGTGTGAGCGGCTACGAGCAGTACTTC. It codes for CASSYSGVSGYEQYF.

The gene calls are TRBV16 and TRBJ2-5, with a possible D match to TRBD1 (5 bases). V lost 5 bases and J lost 2, with 12 bases in between. Germline V CDR1 and CDR2: KGHSY, FQNENV. This CDR3 is built from 14 residues. In DNA, the CDR3 is TGTGCCAGCAGCTCCGCCGACAGACAAGAGACCCAGTACTTC. Translating it yields CASSSADRQETQYF.

This sequence joins TRBV4-2 and TRBJ2-1; D gene ambiguous. V lost 1 base to trimming and J lost 5 bases, with 12 bases between them. The germline V gene encodes CDR1 LGHNA and CDR2 YNFKEQ. This CDR3 comprises 15 residues. CDR3 in DNA: TGTGCCAGCAGCCAAGGTCCGGGTCTTAACAATGAGCAGTTCTTC. This sequence encodes CASSQGPGLNNEQFF.

This clone was seen only once. The J gene is TRBJ2-6, the V gene TRBV27, with TRBD2 identical over 10 bases. Germline V gene lookup returns CDR1 MNHEY and CDR2 SMNVEV (reference sequence). The CDR3 consists of 18 residues. V gave up 2 bases and J gave up 4 bases; unmatched junction bases: 8. DNA for the CDR3: TGTGCCAGCAGTTTAAGGGGCCTAGCGGGAGCCGGGGCCAACGTCCTGACTTTC. This sequence encodes CASSLRGLAGAGANVLTF. The full variable domain, with the rest looked up from reference TRBV27 and TRBJ2-6, is EAQVTQNPRYLITVTGKKLTVTCSQNMNHEYMSWYRQDPGLGLRQIYYSMNVEVTDKGDVPEGYKVSRKEKRNFPLILESPSPNQTSLYFCASSLRGLAGAGANVLTFGAGSRLTVL.

This rearrangement joins TRBV6-4 to TRBJ1-1, with 9 bases lining up with TRBD1. J was trimmed by 3 bases and V by 6 bases; bases with no gene match: 11. The V gene's germline CDR1 is MRHNA and CDR2 SNTAGT. The CDR3 contains 16 residues. The CDR3 is CASRAYPRDRDTEAFF. The DNA for the CDR3 is TGTGCCAGCAGAGCCTATCCCCGGGACAGGGACACTGAAGCTTTCTTT.

On this clone: The same CDR3 is also encoded by other DNA sequences in this sample. V usage is TRBV5-1 and J usage is TRBJ1-2, with a tentative D call TRBD1 (6 bases). The V end lost 0 bases, the J end lost 2 bases, and 11 bases lay between the germline ends. The CDR3 contains 15 residues. Germline V gene data show CDR1 as SGHRS and CDR2 as YFSETQ. CDR3 DNA: TGCGCCAGCAGCTTGGTGGCAGGGGACAACTATGGCTACACCTTC. Encoded protein: CASSLVAGDNYGYTF.

The V and J genes are TRBV5-6 and TRBJ1-1; a possible D gene is TRBD1 (5 bases). Trimming took off 0 bases at V and 1 base at J, with 7 bases between the two ends. The CDR3 runs to 14 residues. Germline CDR1 is SGHDT and CDR2 is YYEEEE. The DNA of the CDR3 is TGTGCCAGCAGCTTGGTCGGGGGGAACACTGAAGCTTTCTTT. Translated: CASSLVGGNTEAFF.

This chain links TRBV11-2 with TRBJ2-1; 9 nucleotides agree with TRBD1. The V and J ends lost 3 bases and 7 bases, in that order; junction bases with no gene match: 1. The CDR3 has 13 amino acids. Germline values: CDR1 SGHAT, CDR2 FQNNGV. The CDR3 reads CASSFGQGNEQFF. The CDR3 nucleotides are TGTGCCAGCAGCTTCGGACAGGGGAATGAGCAGTTCTTC.

This clone was found a few times. A junction end diverges from the germline sequence, so it may reflect a read error. The chain employs TRBV7-2 and TRBJ2-6, with 9 nucleotides matching TRBD1. This CDR3 is 13 amino acids long. Germline CDR1 is SGHTA and CDR2 is FQGNSA. CDR3 protein: CASSLSVQGASSF. The CDR3 DNA sequence: TGTGCCAGCAGCCTCTCCGTACAGGGGGCGTCCTCTTTC.

CDR3 nucleotide sequence: TGTGCCGGTAGGAGTATCTATGGCTACACCTTC. This sequence encodes CAGRSIYGYTF. V and J are TRBV28 and TRBJ1-2; no reliable D call. Germline CDR1 reads MDHEN; CDR2 reads SYDVKM. The CDR3 extends over 11 amino acids. With 11 bases removed from V and 4 bases from J, the gap between germline ends came to 11 bases.

The J gene is TRBJ2-5, the V gene TRBV27, with D perhaps matching TRBD1 (5 bases). Trimming removed 3 bases from V and 7 bases from J, with 9 bases in between. Germline values: CDR1 MNHEY, CDR2 SMNVEV (reference sequence). The CDR3 spans 12 residues. CDR3 sequence: CASSFQGGTQYF. CDR3 nucleotides: TGTGCCAGCAGTTTTCAGGGTGGGACCCAGTACTTC.

The rearrangement uses TRBV2 and TRBJ2-7; D uncertain. Trimming stripped 4 bases from V and 3 bases from J, with 13 bases between. The CDR3 sequence is 14 residues long. Germline V lookup: CDR1 SNHLY, CDR2 FYNNEI. CDR3 sequence reads: CASSAHGLVYEQYF. The CDR3 bases are TGTGCCAGCAGTGCTCACGGTTTGGTCTACGAGCAGTACTTC.

The chain recombines TRBV5-6 with TRBJ2-4, with 13 bases aligning to TRBD2. With V trimmed by 2 bases and J by 0 bases, 5 bases remained unmatched. The CDR3 sequence is 18 residues long. CDR1 is SGHDT, CDR2 YYEEEE, per germline. The CDR3 DNA reads TGTGCCAGCAGCTTCGGGACTAGCGGGACTTTAGCCAAAAACATTCAGTACTTC. Translated, it gives CASSFGTSGTLAKNIQYF.